These T cell receptor beta chains were read from a single sample in a study of blood T cells in healthy people across ages. TCRdb recomputed calls from the 5' RACE reads with MiXCR, one row per CDR3 protein. This sample yields roughly 1,800,000 distinct CDR3 sequences, of which just under 50% are seen a single time; around 2.1% belongs to the top ten. Sequencing input: blood. The origin of the receptors is a woman in her thirties or forties in good health. Both conserved end residues are trimmed from each CDR3.

>TRBV6-5|NA
ASRPDRVGETQY
>TRBV29-1|TRBJ2-4
SVELSAKNIQY
>TRBV9|TRBJ2-3
ASSADHRTDTQY
>TRBV28|TRBJ2-1
ASSLVAGMRENEQF
>TRBV3-1|TRBJ1-4
ASSTSLDRGPPTNEKLF
>TRBV20-1|TRBJ2-7
SAIPGLLYEQY
>TRBV7-2|NA
ASSRRQGNHEQY
>TRBV4-2|TRBJ2-5
ASSQEGDYRY
>TRBV6-1|TRBJ2-5
ASSEQGQGKETQY
>TRBV7-9|TRBJ2-3
ASSDTGGGDTQY
>TRBV7-2|TRBJ2-1
ASSLRLAGDTEQF
>TRBV6-1|NA
ASSVTSLTYEQY